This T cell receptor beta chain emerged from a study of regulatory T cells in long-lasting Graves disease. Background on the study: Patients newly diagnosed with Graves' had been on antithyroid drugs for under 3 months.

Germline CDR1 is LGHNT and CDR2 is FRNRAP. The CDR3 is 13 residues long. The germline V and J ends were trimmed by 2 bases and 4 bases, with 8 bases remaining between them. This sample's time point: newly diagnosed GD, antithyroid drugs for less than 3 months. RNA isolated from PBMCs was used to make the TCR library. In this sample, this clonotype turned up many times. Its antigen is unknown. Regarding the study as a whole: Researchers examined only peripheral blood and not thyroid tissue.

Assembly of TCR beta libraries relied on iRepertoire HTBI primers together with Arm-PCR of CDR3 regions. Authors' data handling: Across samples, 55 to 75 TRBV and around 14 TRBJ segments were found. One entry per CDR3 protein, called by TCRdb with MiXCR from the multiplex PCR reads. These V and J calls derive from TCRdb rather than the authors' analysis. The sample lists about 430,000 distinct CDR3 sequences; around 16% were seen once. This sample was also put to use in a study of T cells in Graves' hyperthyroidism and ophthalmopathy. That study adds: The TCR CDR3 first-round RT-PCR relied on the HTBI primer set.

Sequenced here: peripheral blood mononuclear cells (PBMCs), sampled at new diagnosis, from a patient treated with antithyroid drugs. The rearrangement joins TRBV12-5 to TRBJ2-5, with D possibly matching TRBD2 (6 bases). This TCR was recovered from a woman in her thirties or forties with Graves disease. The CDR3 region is CASGLSGRETQYF. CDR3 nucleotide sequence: TGTGCTAGTGGTTTGAGCGGGCGAGAGACCCAGTACTTC.